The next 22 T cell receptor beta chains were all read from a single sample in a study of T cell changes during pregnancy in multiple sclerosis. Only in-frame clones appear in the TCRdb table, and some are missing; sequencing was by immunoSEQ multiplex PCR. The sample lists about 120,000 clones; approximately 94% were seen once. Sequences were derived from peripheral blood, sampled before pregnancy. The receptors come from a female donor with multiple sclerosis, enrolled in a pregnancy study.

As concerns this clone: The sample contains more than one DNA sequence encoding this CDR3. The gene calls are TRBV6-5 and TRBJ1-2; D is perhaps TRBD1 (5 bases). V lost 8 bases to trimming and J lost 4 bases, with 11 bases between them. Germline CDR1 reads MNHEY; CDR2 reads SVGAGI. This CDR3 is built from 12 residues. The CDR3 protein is CASGQGGYGYTF. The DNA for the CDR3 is TGTGCCAGCGGCCAGGGCGGCTATGGCTACACCTTC.

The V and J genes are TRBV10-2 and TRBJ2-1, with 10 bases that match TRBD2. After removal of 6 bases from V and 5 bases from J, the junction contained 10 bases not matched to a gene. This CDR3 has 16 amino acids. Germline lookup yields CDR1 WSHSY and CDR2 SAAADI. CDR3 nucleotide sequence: TGCGCCAGCAGGGTGTCTAGCGGGGGACAGGACAATGAGCAGTTCTTC. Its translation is CASRVSSGGQDNEQFF.

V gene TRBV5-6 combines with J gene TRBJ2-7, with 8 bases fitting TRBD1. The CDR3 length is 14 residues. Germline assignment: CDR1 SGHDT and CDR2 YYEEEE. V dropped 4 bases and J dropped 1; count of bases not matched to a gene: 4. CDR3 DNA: TGTGCCAGCAGCCCGGACAGGGTATCCTACGAGCAGTACTTC. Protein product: CASSPDRVSYEQYF.

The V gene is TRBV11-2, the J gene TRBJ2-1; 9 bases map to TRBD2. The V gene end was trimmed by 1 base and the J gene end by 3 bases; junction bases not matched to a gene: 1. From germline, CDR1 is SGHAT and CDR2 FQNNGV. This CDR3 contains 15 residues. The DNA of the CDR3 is TGTGCCAGCAGCTTAGGACTAGCGGACTACAATGAGCAGTTCTTC. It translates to CASSLGLADYNEQFF.

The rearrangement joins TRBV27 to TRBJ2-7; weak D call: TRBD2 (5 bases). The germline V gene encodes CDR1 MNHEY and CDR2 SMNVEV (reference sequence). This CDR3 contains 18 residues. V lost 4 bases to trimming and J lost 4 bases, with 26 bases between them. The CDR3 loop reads CASSYPLGIKSPPYEQYF. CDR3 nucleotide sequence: TGTGCCAGCAGTTACCCCCTCGGGATCAAATCTCCCCCTTACGAGCAGTACTTC.

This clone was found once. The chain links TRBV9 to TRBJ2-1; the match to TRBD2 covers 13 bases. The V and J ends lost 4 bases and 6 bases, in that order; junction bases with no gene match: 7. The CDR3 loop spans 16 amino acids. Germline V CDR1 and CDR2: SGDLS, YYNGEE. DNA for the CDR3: TGTGCCAGCAGCTCTCCCGGGACTAGCGGGGCCAATGAGCAGTTCTTC. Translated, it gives CASSSPGTSGANEQFF.

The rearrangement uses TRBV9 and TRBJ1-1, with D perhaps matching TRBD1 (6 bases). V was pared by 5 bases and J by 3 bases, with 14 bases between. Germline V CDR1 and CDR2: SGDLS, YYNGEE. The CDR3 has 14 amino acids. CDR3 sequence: CASSLNDRHTEAFF. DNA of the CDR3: TGTGCCAGCAGTCTAAATGACAGGCACACTGAAGCTTTCTTT. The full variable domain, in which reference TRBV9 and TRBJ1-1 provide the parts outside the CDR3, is DSGVTQTPKHLITATGQRVTLRCSPRSGDLSVYWYQQSLDQGLQFLIQYYNGEERAKGNILERFSAQQFPDLHSELNLSSLELGDSALYFCASSLNDRHTEAFFGQGTRLTVV.

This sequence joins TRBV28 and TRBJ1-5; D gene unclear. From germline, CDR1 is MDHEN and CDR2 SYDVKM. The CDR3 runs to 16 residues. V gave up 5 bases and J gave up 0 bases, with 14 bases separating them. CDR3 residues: CASSTPFDNSNQPQHF. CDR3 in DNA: TGTGCCAGCAGTACCCCATTTGACAATAGCAATCAGCCCCAGCATTTT. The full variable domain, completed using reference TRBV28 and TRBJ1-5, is DVKVTQSSRYLVKRTGEKVFLECVQDMDHENMFWYRQDPGLGLRLIYFSYDVKMKEKGDIPEGYSVSREKKERFSLILESASTNQTSMYLCASSTPFDNSNQPQHFGDGTRLSIL.

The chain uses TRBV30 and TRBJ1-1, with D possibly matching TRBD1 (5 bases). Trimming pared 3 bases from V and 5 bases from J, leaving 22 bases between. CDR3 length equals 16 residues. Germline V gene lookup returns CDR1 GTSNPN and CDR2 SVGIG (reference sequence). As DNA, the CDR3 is TGTGCCTGGAGCCCGGGGGGGATACTCCGGGAGACTGAAGCTTTCTTT. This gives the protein CAWSPGGILRETEAFF.

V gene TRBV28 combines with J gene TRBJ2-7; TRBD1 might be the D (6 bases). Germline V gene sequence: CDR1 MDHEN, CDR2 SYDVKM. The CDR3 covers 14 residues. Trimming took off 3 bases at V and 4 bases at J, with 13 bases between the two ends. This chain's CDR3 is CASSFGQRGYEQYF. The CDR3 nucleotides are TGTGCCAGCAGTTTCGGGCAGAGGGGGTACGAGCAGTACTTC. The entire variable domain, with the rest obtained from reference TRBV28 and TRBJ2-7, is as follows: DVKVTQSSRYLVKRTGEKVFLECVQDMDHENMFWYRQDPGLGLRLIYFSYDVKMKEKGDIPEGYSVSREKKERFSLILESASTNQTSMYLCASSFGQRGYEQYFGPGTRLTVT.

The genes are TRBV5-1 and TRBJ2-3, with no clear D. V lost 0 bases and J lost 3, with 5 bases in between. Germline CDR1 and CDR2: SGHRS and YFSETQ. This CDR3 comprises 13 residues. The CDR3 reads CASSLVLTDTQYF. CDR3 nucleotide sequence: TGCGCCAGCAGCTTGGTACTGACAGATACGCAGTATTTT.

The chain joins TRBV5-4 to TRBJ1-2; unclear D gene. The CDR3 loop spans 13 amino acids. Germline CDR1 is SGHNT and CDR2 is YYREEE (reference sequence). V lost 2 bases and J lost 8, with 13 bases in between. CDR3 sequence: CASSFTGGEGYTF. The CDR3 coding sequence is TGTGCCAGCAGCTTCACGGGAGGCGAGGGCTACACCTTC. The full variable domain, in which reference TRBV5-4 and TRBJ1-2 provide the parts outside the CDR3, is ETGVTQSPTHLIKTRGQQVTLRCSSQSGHNTVSWYQQALGQGPQFIFQYYREEENGRGNFPPRFSGLQFPNYSSELNVNALELDDSALYLCASSFTGGEGYTFGSGTRLTVV.

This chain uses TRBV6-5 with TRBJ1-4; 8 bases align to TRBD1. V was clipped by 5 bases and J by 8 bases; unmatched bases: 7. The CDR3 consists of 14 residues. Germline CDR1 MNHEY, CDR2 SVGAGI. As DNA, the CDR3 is TGTGCCAGCAGTGTGACAGGGGAGAGAGAAAAACTGTTTTTT. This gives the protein CASSVTGEREKLFF.

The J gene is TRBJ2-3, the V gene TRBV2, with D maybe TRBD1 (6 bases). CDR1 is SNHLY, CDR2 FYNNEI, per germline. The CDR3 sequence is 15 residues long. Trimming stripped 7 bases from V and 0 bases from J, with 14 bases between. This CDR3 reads CASNPTGASTDTQYF. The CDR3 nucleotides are TGTGCCAGCAATCCGACAGGTGCTAGCACAGATACGCAGTATTTT. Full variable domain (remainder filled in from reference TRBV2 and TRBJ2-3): EPEVTQTPSHQVTQMGQEVILRCVPISNHLYFYWYRQILGQKVEFLVSFYNNEISEKSEIFDDQFSVERPDGSNFTLKIRSTKLEDSAMYFCASNPTGASTDTQYFGPGTRLTVL.

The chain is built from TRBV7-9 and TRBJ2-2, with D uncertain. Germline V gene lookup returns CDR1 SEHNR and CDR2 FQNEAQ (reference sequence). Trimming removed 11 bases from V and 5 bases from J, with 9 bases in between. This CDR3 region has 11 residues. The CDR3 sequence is CAADQTGELFF. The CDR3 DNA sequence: TGTGCCGCGGATCAGACCGGGGAGCTGTTTTTT.

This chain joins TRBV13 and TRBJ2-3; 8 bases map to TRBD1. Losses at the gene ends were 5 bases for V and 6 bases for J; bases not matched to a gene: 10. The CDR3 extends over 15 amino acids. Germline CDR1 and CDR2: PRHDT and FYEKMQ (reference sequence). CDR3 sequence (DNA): TGTGCCAGCAGCCCGACAGGGGTGGGACGGGATACGCAGTATTTT. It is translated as CASSPTGVGRDTQYF.

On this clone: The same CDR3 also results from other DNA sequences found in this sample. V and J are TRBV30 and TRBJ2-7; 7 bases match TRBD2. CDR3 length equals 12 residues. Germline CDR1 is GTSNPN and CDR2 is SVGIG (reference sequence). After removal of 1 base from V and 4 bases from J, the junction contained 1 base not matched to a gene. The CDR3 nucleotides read TGTGCCTGGAGTGCCGGGGGGTACGAGCAGTACTTC. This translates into CAWSAGGYEQYF.

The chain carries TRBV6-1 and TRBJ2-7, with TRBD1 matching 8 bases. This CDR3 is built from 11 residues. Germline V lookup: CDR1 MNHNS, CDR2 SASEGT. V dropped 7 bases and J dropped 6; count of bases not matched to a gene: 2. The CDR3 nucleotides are TGTGCCAGCACCACAGGGGGCGAGCAGTACTTC. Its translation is CASTTGGEQYF.

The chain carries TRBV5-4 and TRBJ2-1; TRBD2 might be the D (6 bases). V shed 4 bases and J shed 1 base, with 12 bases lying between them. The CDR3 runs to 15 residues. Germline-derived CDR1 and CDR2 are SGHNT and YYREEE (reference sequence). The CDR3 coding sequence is TGTGCCAGCAGCGGGGGAGGAGCGTCCTACAATGAGCAGTTCTTC. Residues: CASSGGGASYNEQFF.

Written as DNA, the CDR3 is TGCGCCAGCAGCCTTCGACAGGGGGCAGGGTATACGCAGTATTTT. Translating gives CASSLRQGAGYTQYF. The V gene is TRBV5-1, the J gene TRBJ2-3, with 10 bases that match TRBD1. The length of the CDR3 is 15 residues. Looked up from germline, CDR1 is SGHRS and CDR2 is YFSETQ. Germline trimming cut 4 bases from V and 7 bases from J; bases unmatched to any gene: 9.

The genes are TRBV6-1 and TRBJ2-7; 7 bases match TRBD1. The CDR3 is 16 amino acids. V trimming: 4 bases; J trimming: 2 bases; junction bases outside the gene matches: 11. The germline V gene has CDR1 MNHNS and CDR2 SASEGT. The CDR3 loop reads CASSAADRDRAYEQYF. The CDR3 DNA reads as TGTGCCAGCAGTGCAGCCGACCGGGACAGAGCCTACGAGCAGTACTTC.

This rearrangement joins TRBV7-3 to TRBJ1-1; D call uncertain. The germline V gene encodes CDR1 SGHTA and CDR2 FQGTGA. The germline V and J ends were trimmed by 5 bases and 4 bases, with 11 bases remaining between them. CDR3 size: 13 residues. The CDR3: CASSTRDGTEAFF. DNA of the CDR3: TGTGCCAGCAGCACCCGGGATGGCACTGAAGCTTTCTTT.